This T cell receptor beta chain was documented in a study of tumor-infiltrating lymphocytes in primary liver carcinoma listed by TCRdb under 2017. Describing the broader study: Of the five patients, three men and two women aged 30 to 69 years, four had hepatocellular carcinoma and one had combined HCC and intrahepatic cholangiocarcinoma. Each sample produced roughly 3.65 to 7.13 million productive TCRbeta reads, and read depth showed no significant difference between tissue types. The five patients had tumors of stage T1-T3 N0M0, with maximum diameters ranging from 4.2 to 10 cm. High reproducibility was observed for the technical replicate repertoires, with mean shared-clone rates approximately 0.9 and correlation coefficients above 0.95. TCRbeta repertoire sequencing covered 35 specimens from 5 patients: 25 or so tumor regions, 5 adjacent noncancerous liver tissues and 5 peripheral blood samples. The roughly 25 tumor region samples were profiled with Agilent mRNA microarrays so that TCRbeta repertoire diversity could be related to the local molecular phenotype. For each liver tumor, the study sampled five regions along with adjacent normal tissue and blood, and applied TCRbeta repertoire sequencing, expression microarrays and whole-exome sequencing. Overall study results and their limits: Comparison of CD4+ and CD8+ T cell repertoires was precluded by the use of bulk unsorted samples. The top 250 clones accounted for a significantly greater share of the repertoire in tumors than in blood (p = 0.039). Only a few patients were included in the study, and the authors note that the findings should be validated in a larger study. Because only the TCR beta chain was sequenced and unpaired alpha chains were not captured, true repertoire diversity is likely underestimated. Repertoire overlap was higher between tumor regions (mean around 36%) than tumor-adjacent (approximately 17%) or tumor-blood (about 15%) pairs, consistent with antigen-driven expansion. Only about 7.5-24% of top clones were present in all five regions of a tumor, suggesting spatial heterogeneity of tumor-infiltrating T cells.

The CDR3 goes from the cysteine to the phenylalanine over 12 residues. The retained sequence is limited to the CDR3, 36 bases, with the frame set at the first base. Per the germline V gene, MGHDK is the CDR1 and SYGVNS is the CDR2. Without any cell sorting, total RNA and DNA were extracted together from around 20-30 mg of bulk tissue using the AllPrep DNA/RNA mini kit. Between November 2015 and early 2016, 4 or 5 patients in China with histopathologically diagnosed primary liver carcinoma had surgical resection. Patients had chronic HBV infection and were treatment-naive at sampling. Each tumor was sampled at five spatially separated regions: the superior, inferior, left-lateral and right-lateral poles and the tumor centre. More than 75% viable tumor cells were found by histology in every tumor sample. Each fresh piece of tumor and adjacent tissue was cut in two, with one half stored in RNAlater at -80 degrees C and the other half sent for histology.

A constant-region primer and ProtoScript II reverse transcriptase were used to reverse-transcribe TCRbeta-specific cDNA from roughly 0.55 ug total RNA. Three nested multiplex PCR rounds, following a slightly modified ARM-PCR procedure, were used to build the TCRbeta libraries. The first two PCR rounds used multiplex TRBV1-TRBV30 forward primers with a Cbeta reverse primer, each for 10 cycles. A final 25-cycle PCR with Deep VentR polymerase added sample barcodes and Illumina adapters. Before sequencing, amplicons between 200 and 500 bp were purified from gel using a QIAquick gel extraction kit. An Illumina HiSeq 2500 was used to sequence the TCRbeta amplicons with 250-bp paired-end reads. Turning to the authors' computational methods: Trimmomatic v0.33 was used to quality-trim the reads, and FLASH v1.2.11 was used to merge paired reads so that full CDR3 sequences could be recovered. V, D and J germline segments were assigned to the rearranged TCRbeta sequences by MiGEC v1.2.1b. Clonotype statistics and Shannon-Wiener diversity indices were computed with VDJtools v1.0.0. To reduce sampling bias, subsequent analyses other than the diversity analysis used only the 250 most abundant clonotypes in each sample. The public sequencing data were trimmed at Q25 with fastp and processed into clonotypes with MiXCR by TCRdb, which kept only in-frame beta chains. Here each entry gathers all rows of one CDR3 protein and keeps the most common genes and DNA. TCRdb, rather than the study authors, made the V and J calls. The sample includes 75,000 or so distinct CDR3 sequences, with roughly two thirds observed a single time. The top ten constitute roughly 26% of the sample.

Regarding this clonotype: It lacks a known antigen. A read error may explain this, as a much larger clone is one base away.

The chain couples TRBV25-1 to TRBJ2-7; no D gene is confidently identified. The source of this sequence is a man in his forties with primary liver carcinoma and hepatitis B virus infection. Sequencing used liver tumor tissue from sampling region 4. The cell subset or site label, read with the paper, signifies: tumor region T4, right-lateral pole. The CDR3 corresponds to CDSSEANYEQYF. The sequence in DNA is TGTGACAGCAGTGAGGCCAACTACGAGCAGTACTTC.